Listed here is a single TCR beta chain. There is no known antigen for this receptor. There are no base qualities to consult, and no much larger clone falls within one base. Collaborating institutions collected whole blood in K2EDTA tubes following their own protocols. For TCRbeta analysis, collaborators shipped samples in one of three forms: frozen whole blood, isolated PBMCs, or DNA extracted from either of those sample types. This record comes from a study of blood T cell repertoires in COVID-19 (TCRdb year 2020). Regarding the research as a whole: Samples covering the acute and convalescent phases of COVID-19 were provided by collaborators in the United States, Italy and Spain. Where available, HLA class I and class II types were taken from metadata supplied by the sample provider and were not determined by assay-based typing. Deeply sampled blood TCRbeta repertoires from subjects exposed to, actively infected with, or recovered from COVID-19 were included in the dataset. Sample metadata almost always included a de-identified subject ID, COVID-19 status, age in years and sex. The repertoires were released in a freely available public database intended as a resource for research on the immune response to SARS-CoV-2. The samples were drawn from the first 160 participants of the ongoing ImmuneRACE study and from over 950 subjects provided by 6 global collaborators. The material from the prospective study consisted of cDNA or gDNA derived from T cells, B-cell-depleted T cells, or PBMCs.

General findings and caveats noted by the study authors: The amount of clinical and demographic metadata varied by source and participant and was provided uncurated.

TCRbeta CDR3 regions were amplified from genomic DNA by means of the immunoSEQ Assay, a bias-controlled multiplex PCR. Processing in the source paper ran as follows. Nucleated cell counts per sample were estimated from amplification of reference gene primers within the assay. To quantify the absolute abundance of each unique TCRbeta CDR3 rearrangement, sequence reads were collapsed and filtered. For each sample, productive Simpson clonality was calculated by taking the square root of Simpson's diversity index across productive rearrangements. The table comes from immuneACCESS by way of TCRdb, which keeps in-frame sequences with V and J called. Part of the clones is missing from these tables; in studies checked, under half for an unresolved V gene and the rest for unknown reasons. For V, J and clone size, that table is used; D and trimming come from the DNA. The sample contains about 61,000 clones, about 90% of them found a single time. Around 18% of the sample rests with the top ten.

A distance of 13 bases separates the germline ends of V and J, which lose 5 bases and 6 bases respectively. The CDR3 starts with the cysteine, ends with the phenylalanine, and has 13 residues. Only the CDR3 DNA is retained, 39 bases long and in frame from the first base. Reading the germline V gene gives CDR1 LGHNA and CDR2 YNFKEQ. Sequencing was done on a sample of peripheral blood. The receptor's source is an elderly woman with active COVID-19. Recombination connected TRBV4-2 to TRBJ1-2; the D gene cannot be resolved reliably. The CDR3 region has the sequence CASSTRYADGYTF. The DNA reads TGTGCCAGCAGCACAAGGTATGCGGATGGCTACACCTTC.